This TCR beta chain derives from a study of cytomegalovirus exposure and HLA in healthy donors. Study results and limitations: Highly shared variants forming one cluster were likely a sequencing artifact. With DRB1 most and HLA-C fewest, TCR association rates differed between HLA loci in a later analysis.

V gave up 7 bases and J gave up 3 bases; unmatched junction bases: 6. The V gene's germline CDR1 is MDHEN and CDR2 SYDVKM. The CDR3 contains 14 residues. As regards this clone: Its antigen is unknown.

PCR was performed using 60 Vbeta and 13 Jbeta primers. TCRdb keeps only in-frame clones here, not all; method: immunoSEQ multiplex PCR. The sample lists 100,000 to 150,000 clones; around 68% were seen once. The TCR sequence derives from a man aged 40-50 years in good health and CMV-seropositive. The specimen sequenced was PBMCs. The chain links TRBV28 to TRBJ2-3; TRBD2 matches at 8 bases. The DNA of the CDR3 is TGTGCCAGCACCAATGCGGGGGGTACAGATACGCAGTATTTT. Translating gives CASTNAGGTDTQYF.